This T cell receptor beta chain was profiled in a study of CD8 T cells in Susac syndrome. As to this clonotype: As yet, its antigen is unknown.

RNA, at about 0.45 to 1 ug, was reverse transcribed with random hexamers. TCRdb redid the calling of the immunoSEQ multiplex PCR reads with MiXCR, one entry per CDR3 protein. Of fewer than 200,000 distinct CDR3 sequences listed, around 96% are singletons. General study findings and limits: Acknowledgment was made by the study that its TCR sequencing and HLA analysis involved a relatively small number of individuals.

The clonotype comes from a human donor in good health. Material for sequencing was CD4+ T cells from PBMCs.

The CDR3 DNA reads TGTGCCACCAGCAGAGCCAGGGTAGGCGATACGCAGTATTTT. Translation: CATSRARVGDTQYF. The genes are TRBV15 and TRBJ2-3; TRBD1 might be the D (5 bases). The V end was cut by 1 base, the J end by 6 bases, with 11 bases between. This CDR3 is built from 14 residues. Per the germline V gene, CDR1 is LNHNV and CDR2 is YYDKDF (reference sequence).